This TCR beta chain appears in the sequencing data of a study of blood T cell repertoires in COVID-19. Profiling relied on immunoSEQ multiplex PCR, and the TCRdb table lists in-frame clones only, not all of them. The sample consists of roughly 260,000 clones, around 86% of them appearing once. Trimming cost V 6 bases and J 1 base, with 12 bases left between them. Germline assignment: CDR1 MNHEY and CDR2 SMNVEV (reference sequence). The length of the CDR3 is 14 residues. Sequenced input: PBMCs or T cells enriched from blood (not recorded which). J is TRBJ1-1 and V is TRBV27; the D gene is possibly TRBD1 (5 bases). The sequence was obtained from a young woman who had recovered from COVID-19. This CDR3 is CASRNPGPNTEAFF. The DNA of the CDR3 is TGTGCCAGCAGAAACCCAGGGCCGAACACTGAAGCTTTCTTT.